The entry below gives a single TCR beta chain sequence along with its context. These data originate in a study of long-term antiretroviral therapy in people with HIV. The V segment lost 1 base and the J segment 13 bases; nucleotides outside the gene matches: 0. Germline CDR1 and CDR2: SEHNR and FQNEAQ (reference sequence). The CDR3 is 11 amino acids. Survey level was the resolution at which the v3.0 immunoSEQ assay ran. The method was immunoSEQ multiplex PCR; TCRdb's version includes in-frame clones alone and lacks a portion of them. This sample has 20,000 to 25,000 clones; roughly 76% occur once, and the top ten carry about 11%.

This receptor was identified in a woman in her forties with HIV. V usage is TRBV7-9 and J usage is TRBJ2-3; 9 nucleotides match TRBD1. The sample was unsorted PBMCs, taken 1.1 years before starting antiretroviral therapy. CDR3: CASSLGTGEYF. The CDR3 bases are TGTGCCAGCAGCTTAGGGACAGGGGAGTATTTT.